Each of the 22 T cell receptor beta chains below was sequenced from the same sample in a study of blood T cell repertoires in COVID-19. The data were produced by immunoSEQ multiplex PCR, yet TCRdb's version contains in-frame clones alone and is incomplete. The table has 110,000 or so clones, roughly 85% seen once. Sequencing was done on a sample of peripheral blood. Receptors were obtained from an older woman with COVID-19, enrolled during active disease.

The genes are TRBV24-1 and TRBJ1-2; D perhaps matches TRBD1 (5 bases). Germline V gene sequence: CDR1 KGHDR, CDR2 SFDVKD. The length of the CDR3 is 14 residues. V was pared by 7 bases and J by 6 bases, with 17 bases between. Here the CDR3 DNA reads TGTGCCACCAGCCCGACAGAGTTTGGGCATGGCTACACCTTC. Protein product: CATSPTEFGHGYTF.

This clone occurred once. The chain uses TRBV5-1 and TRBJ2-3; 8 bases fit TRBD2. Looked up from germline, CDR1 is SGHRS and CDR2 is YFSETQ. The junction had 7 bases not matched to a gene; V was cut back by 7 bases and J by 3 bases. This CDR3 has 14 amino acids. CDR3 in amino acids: CASGQASGTDTQYF. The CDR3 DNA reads TGCGCCAGCGGGCAGGCTAGCGGGACAGATACGCAGTATTTT.

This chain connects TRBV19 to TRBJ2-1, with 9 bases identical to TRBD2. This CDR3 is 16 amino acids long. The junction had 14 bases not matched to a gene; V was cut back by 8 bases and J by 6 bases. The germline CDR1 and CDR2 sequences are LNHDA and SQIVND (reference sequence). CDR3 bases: TGTGCCAGTCGCTGGGCCCCCGCGGGGGGGCGCAATGAGCAGTTCTTC. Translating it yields CASRWAPAGGRNEQFF.

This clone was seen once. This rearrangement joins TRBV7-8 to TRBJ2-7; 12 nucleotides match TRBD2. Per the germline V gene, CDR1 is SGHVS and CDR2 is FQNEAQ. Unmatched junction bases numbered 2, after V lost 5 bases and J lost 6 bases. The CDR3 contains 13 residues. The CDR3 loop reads CASSVTSGGEQYF. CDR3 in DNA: TGTGCCAGCAGCGTGACTAGCGGGGGCGAGCAGTACTTC.

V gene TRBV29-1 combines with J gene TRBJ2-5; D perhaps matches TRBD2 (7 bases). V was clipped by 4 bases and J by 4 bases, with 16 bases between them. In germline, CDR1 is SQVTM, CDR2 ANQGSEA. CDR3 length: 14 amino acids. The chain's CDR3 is CSVVQGGGGETQYF. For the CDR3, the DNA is TGCAGCGTTGTACAGGGCGGCGGGGGAGAGACCCAGTACTTC.

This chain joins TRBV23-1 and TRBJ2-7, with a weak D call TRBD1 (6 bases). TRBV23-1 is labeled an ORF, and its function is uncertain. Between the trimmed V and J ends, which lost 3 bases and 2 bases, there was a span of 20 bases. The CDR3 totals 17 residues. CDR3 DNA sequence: TGCGCCAGCAGTCATGCGGTTGCCAGGGGCGAACCCTACGAGCAGTACTTC. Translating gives CASSHAVARGEPYEQYF.

The CDR3 DNA reads TGTGCCAGCAGTCGCGGTGGTGCCGGGGCACCCCTCCACTTT. Translation gives CASSRGGAGAPLHF. The chain couples TRBV25-1 to TRBJ1-6; D unresolved. V gave up 5 bases and J gave up 11 bases, with 16 bases separating them. Germline loops: CDR1 MGHDK, CDR2 SYGVNS. The CDR3 length is 14 residues.

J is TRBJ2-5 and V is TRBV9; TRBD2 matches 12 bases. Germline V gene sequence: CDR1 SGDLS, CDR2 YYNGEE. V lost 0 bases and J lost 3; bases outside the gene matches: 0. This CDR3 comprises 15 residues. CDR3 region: CASSVGLAGEETQYF. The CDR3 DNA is TGTGCCAGCAGCGTAGGACTAGCGGGGGAAGAGACCCAGTACTTC.

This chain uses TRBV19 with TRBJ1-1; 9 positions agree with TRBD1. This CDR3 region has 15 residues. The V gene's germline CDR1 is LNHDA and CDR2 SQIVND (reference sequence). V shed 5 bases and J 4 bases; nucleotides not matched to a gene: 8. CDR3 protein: CASSPGRDRVTEAFF. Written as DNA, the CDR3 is TGTGCCAGTAGTCCGGGTCGGGACAGGGTCACTGAAGCTTTCTTT.

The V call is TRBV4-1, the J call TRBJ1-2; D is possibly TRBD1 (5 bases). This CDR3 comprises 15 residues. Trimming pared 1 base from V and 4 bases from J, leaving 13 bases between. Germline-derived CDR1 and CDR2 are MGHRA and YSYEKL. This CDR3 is CASSQAGSYAYGYTF. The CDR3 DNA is TGCGCCAGCAGCCAAGCAGGGTCCTACGCCTATGGCTACACCTTC.

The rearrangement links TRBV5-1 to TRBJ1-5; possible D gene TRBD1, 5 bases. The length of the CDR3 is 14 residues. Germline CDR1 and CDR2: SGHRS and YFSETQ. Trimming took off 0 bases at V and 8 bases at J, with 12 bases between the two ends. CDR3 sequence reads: CASSLGWGGEPQHF. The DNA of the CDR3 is TGCGCCAGCAGCTTGGGGTGGGGCGGGGAGCCCCAGCATTTT.

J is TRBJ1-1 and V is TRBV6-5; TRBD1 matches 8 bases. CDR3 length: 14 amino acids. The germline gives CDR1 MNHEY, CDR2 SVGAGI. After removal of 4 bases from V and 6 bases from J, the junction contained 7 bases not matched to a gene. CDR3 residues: CASSFRTGIAEAFF. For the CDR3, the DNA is TGTGCCAGCAGTTTCCGGACAGGGATAGCTGAAGCTTTCTTT.

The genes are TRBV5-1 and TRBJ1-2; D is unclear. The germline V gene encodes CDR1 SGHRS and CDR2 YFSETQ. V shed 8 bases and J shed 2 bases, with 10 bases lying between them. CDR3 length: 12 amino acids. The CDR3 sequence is CARLTGNYGYTF. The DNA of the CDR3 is TGCGCCAGGTTAACCGGGAACTATGGCTACACCTTC.

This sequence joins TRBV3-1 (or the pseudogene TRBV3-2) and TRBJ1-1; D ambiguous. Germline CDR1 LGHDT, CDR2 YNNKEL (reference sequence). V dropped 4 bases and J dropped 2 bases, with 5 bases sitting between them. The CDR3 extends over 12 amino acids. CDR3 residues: CASSPRNTEAFF. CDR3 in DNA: TGTGCCAGCAGCCCCAGAAACACTGAAGCTTTCTTT.

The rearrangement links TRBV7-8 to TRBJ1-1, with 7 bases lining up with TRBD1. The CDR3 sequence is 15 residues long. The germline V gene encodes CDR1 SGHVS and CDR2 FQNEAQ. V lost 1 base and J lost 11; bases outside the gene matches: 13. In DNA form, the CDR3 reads TGTGCCAGCAGCTTAGTGGCAGGGGGGTTTTTGTCGGCTTTCTTT. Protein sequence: CASSLVAGGFLSAFF.

The CDR3, as DNA: TGTGCCAGCAGCCAAGCTTCAGGGATTCCATTGGTTGAGACCCAGTACTTC. The encoded protein is CASSQASGIPLVETQYF. The chain joins TRBV3-1 (or the pseudogene TRBV3-2) to TRBJ2-5; TRBD1 might be the D (5 bases). Germline V gene data show CDR1 as LGHDT and CDR2 as YNNKEL (reference sequence). CDR3 size: 17 residues. The ends were cut back, 1 base at V and 5 bases at J, with 20 bases in the middle.

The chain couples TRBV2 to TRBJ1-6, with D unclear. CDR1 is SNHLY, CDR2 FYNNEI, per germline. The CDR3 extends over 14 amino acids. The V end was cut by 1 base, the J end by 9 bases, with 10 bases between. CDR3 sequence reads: CASSEGPGGSPLHF. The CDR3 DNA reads TGTGCCAGCAGTGAAGGTCCAGGAGGTTCACCCCTCCACTTT. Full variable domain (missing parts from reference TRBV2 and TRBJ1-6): EPEVTQTPSHQVTQMGQEVILRCVPISNHLYFYWYRQILGQKVEFLVSFYNNEISEKSEIFDDQFSVERPDGSNFTLKIRSTKLEDSAMYFCASSEGPGGSPLHFGNGTRLTVT.

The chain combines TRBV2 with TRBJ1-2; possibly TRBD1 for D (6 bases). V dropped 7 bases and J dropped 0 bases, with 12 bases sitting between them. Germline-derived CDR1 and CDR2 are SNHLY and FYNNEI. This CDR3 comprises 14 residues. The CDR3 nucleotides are TGTGCCAGCATCCTAGGACAGTCTAACTATGGCTACACCTTC. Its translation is CASILGQSNYGYTF.

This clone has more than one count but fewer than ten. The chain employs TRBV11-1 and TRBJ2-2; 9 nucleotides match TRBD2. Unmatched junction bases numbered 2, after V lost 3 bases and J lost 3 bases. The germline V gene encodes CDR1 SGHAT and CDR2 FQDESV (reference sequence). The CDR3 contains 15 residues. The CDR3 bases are TGTGCCAGCAGCTTCACTAGCGGGTACACCGGGGAGCTGTTTTTT. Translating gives CASSFTSGYTGELFF.

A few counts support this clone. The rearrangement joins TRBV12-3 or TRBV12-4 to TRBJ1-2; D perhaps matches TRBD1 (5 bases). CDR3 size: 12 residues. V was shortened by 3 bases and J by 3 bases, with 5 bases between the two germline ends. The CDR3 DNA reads TGTGCCAGCAGTTTGACAGACTATGGCTACACCTTC. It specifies CASSLTDYGYTF.

The CDR3 sequence is CASSWGQTNDPHTRDTQYF. The CDR3 bases are TGTGCCAGCAGCTGGGGACAGACTAACGATCCCCACACGAGAGATACGCAGTATTTT. The rearrangement links TRBV7-9 to TRBJ2-3; 7 bases are shared with TRBD1. This CDR3 is built from 19 residues. CDR1 is SEHNR, CDR2 FQNEAQ, per germline (reference sequence). J was trimmed by 5 bases and V by 4 bases; bases with no gene match: 21.

The CDR3 loop reads CASSLESGEYNEQFF. The CDR3 DNA follows: TGTGCCAGCAGCTTAGAGTCAGGGGAGTACAATGAGCAGTTCTTC. This rearrangement joins TRBV11-3 to TRBJ2-1; possibly TRBD1 for D (6 bases). The germline gives CDR1 SGHNT, CDR2 YENEEA. CDR3 length: 15 residues. Trimming took off 0 bases at V and 4 bases at J, with 10 bases between the two ends. The full variable domain, in which reference TRBV11-3 and TRBJ2-1 provide the parts outside the CDR3, is EAGVVQSPRYKIIEKKQPVAFWCNPISGHNTLYWYLQNLGQGPELLIRYENEEAVDDSQLPKDRFSAERLKGVDSTLKIQPAELGDSAVYLCASSLESGEYNEQFFGPGTRLTVL.